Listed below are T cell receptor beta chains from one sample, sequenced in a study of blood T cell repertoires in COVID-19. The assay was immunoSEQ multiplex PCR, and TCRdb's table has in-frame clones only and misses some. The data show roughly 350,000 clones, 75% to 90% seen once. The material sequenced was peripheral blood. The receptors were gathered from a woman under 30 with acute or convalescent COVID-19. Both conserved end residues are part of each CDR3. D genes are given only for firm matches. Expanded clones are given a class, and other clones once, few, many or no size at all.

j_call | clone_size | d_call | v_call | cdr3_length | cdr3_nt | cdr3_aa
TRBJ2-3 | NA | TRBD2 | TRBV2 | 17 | TGTGCCAGCTCGGGACTAGCGGGGGTGGGAACATTGGATACGCAGTATTTT | CASSGLAGVGTLDTQYF
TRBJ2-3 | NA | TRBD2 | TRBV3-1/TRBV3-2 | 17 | TGTGCCAGCAGCCAAGTCCGGACTAGCGGGAGGGCAGATACGCAGTATTTT | CASSQVRTSGRADTQYF
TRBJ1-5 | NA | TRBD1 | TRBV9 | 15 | TGTGCCAGCAGCCCCTATGGAGGGGGCGGGCAGCCCCAGCATTTT | CASSPYGGGGQPQHF
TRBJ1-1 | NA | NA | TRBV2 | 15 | TGTGCCAGCAGTGGCTTCGGACAAACTCGGGCTGAAGCTTTCTTT | CASSGFGQTRAEAFF
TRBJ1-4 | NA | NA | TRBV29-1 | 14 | TGCAGCGGGGGTATAGGGACACGACCGGGAAAACTGTTTTTT | CSGGIGTRPGKLFF
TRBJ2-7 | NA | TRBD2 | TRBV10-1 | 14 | TGCGCCAGCAGTGAAAGCGGGAGGCAGGGAGAGCAGTACTTC | CASSESGRQGEQYF
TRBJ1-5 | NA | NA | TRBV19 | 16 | TGTGCCAGTAGTAGACTAGGAGAGGGACCAAATCAGCCCCAGCATTTT | CASSRLGEGPNQPQHF
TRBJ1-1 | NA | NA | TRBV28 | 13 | TGTGCCAGCCTCCAGGGTAGTTCCACTGAAGCTTTCTTT | CASLQGSSTEAFF
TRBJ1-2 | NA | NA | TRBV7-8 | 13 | TGTGCCAGCAGCCCGGACAGTAACTATGGCTACACCTTC | CASSPDSNYGYTF
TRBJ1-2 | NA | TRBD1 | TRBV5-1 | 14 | TGCGCCAGCTTGCCAGGGACAGGAGTTTATGGCTACACCTTC | CASLPGTGVYGYTF
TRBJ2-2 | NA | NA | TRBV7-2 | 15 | TGTGCCAGCAGCTTAAGTTTCGGGATGACCGGGGAGCTGTTTTTT | CASSLSFGMTGELFF
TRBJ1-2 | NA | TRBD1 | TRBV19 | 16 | TGTGCCAGTAGTATAGAGGACCAGGGGGCGATCTATGGCTACACCTTC | CASSIEDQGAIYGYTF
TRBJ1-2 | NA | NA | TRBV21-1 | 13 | TGTGCCATCCAAACTACAGGGGACTATGGCTACACCTTC | CAIQTTGDYGYTF
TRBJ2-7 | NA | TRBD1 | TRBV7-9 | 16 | TGTGCCAGCAGCTTCGACAGGGGGCAGATAGGCGGCGAGCAGTACTTC | CASSFDRGQIGGEQYF
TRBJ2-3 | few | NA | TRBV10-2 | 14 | TGCGCCAGCGTCGAGTCCCCTAGCACAGATACGCAGTATTTT | CASVESPSTDTQYF
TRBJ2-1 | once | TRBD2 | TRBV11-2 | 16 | TGTGCCAGCAGCTTAGTTCCCGGGGGGGCTTACAATGAGCAGTTCTTC | CASSLVPGGAYNEQFF
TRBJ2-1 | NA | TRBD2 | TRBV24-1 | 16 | TGTGCCACCAGTCCTCGGCGGGGGGGGGTCTACAATGAGCAGTTCTTC | CATSPRRGGVYNEQFF
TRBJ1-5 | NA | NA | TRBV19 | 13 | TGTGCCAGTAGTATAGAGGGGGGACAGCCCCAGCATTTT | CASSIEGGQPQHF
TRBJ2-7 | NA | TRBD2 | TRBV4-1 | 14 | TGCGCCAGCAGCCAAGGAAGCGGGAGCTACGAGCAGTACTTC | CASSQGSGSYEQYF
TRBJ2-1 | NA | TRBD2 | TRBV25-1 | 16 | TGTGCCAGCAGTCCCCCTAAGCGGGAGTTGTACAATGAGCAGTTCTTC | CASSPPKRELYNEQFF
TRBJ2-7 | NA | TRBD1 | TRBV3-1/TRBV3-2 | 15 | TGTGCCAGCAGCCAAGACGGGACAGCGTACTACGAGCAGTACTTC | CASSQDGTAYYEQYF
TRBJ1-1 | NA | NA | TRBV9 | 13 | TGTGCCAGCAGCGTAGACGGGGAGTATGAAGCTTTCTTT | CASSVDGEYEAFF
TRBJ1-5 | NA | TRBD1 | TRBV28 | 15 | TGTGCCAGCAGTTCCCGACAGGGGGAATATCAGCCCCAGCATTTT | CASSSRQGEYQPQHF
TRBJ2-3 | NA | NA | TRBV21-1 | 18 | TGTGCCAGCAGCAAATCCCCCAGCGGGGGGGGTTTCACAGATACGCAGTATTTT | CASSKSPSGGGFTDTQYF
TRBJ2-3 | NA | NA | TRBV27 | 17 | TGTGCCAGCAGTTACTACTCCGGGACACGGCGTACAGATACGCAGTATTTT | CASSYYSGTRRTDTQYF
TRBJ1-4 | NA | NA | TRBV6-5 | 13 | TGTGCCAGCAGGGGCAGGGGTAATGAAAAACTGTTTTTT | CASRGRGNEKLFF
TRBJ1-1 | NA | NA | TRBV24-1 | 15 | TGTGCCACCAGTGACCCTACGACAGGTAACACTGAAGCTTTCTTT | CATSDPTTGNTEAFF
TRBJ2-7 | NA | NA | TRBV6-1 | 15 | TGTGCCAGCAGAGAAGACAGGAGAAAATCCTACGAGCAGTACTTC | CASREDRRKSYEQYF
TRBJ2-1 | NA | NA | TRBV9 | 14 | TGTGCCAGCAGCGTAGGAGACATCCCCAATGAGCAGTTCTTC | CASSVGDIPNEQFF